These 6 T cell receptor beta chains originate from one sample sequenced in a study of spatial heterogeneity in lung cancer. A single record per CDR3 protein comes from TCRdb applying MiXCR to the 5' RACE reads. The sample lists about 2,100 distinct CDR3 sequences; around 21% were seen once. Indicated time point: sample taken at primary tumor resection. Unsorted whole RNA from tumor, nontumor lung or frozen PBMC underwent sequencing. The sequenced sample was PBMCs, obtained at surgery. Receptors were obtained from a male donor with early-stage non-small cell lung cancer.

This clonotype was detected many times. V and J are TRBV5-5 and TRBJ1-1; D remains unclear. Germline values: CDR1 SGHKS, CDR2 YYEKEE (reference sequence). V lost 0 bases and J lost 7, with 19 bases in between. There are 16 residues in the CDR3. CDR3 bases: TGTGCCAGCAGCTTGGTCCTGGTGACCTTGTCGGTTGAAGCTTTCTTT. Translation gives CASSLVLVTLSVEAFF.

The chain recombines TRBV7-2 with TRBJ2-1; D remains unclear. In germline, CDR1 is SGHTA, CDR2 FQGNSA. V was clipped by 5 bases and J by 3 bases, with 2 bases between them. The CDR3 totals 11 residues. The CDR3 nucleotides are TGTGCCAGCAGCCGCTACAATGAGCAGTTCTTC. It translates to CASSRYNEQFF.

This clonotype is large by share. The chain employs TRBV4-1 and TRBJ2-1, with D unresolved. V was cut by 0 bases and J by 6 bases, with 6 bases left in between. The length of the CDR3 is 13 residues. Germline CDR1 reads MGHRA; CDR2 reads YSYEKL. CDR3 region: CASSQDGVNEQFF. The CDR3 DNA sequence: TGCGCCAGCAGCCAAGATGGGGTCAATGAGCAGTTCTTC.

This clonotype rates as medium-sized. The rearrangement uses TRBV24-1 and TRBJ2-7; a weak D match, TRBD1 (6 bases). Germline values: CDR1 KGHDR, CDR2 SFDVKD. The CDR3 loop spans 14 amino acids. Between the trimmed V and J ends, which lost 6 bases and 6 bases, there was a span of 17 bases. In DNA, the CDR3 is TGTGCCACCAGTAAACAGGGAAGGGACGGCGAGCAGTACTTC. Protein: CATSKQGRDGEQYF.

This clonotype is medium-sized by share. This chain's CDR3 is CASSVGGVAGELFF. For the CDR3, the DNA is TGTGCCAGCAGTGTTGGGGGAGTTGCCGGGGAGCTGTTTTTT. This rearrangement joins TRBV25-1 to TRBJ2-2; the D call may be TRBD1 or TRBD2 (5 bases each). With 4 bases removed from V and 6 bases from J, the gap between germline ends came to 12 bases. In germline, CDR1 is MGHDK, CDR2 SYGVNS. The CDR3 is made up of 14 amino acids.

Judged by abundance, this clonotype is medium-sized (0.01 to 0.1%). CDR3 bases: TGTGCCAGCAGTTTGGGGGACAGGGTCGGAAATGAGCAGTTCTTC. As protein: CASSLGDRVGNEQFF. The chain couples TRBV27 to TRBJ2-1, with 9 bases fitting TRBD1. CDR1 MNHEY and CDR2 SMNVEV come from the germline V gene (reference sequence). The CDR3 runs 15 residues. The trim removed 3 bases at V and 7 bases at J, leaving 7 bases unmatched.